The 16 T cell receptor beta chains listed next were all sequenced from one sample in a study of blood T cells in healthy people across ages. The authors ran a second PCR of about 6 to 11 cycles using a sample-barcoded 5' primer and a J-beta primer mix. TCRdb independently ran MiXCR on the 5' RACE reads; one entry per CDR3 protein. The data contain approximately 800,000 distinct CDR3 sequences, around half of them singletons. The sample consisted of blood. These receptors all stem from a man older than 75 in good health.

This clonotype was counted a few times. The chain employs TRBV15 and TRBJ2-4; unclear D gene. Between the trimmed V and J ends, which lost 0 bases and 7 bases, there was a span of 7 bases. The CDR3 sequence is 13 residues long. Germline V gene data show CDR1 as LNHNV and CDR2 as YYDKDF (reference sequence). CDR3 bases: TGTGCCACCAGCAGAGATTTTGGGAACATTCAGTACTTC. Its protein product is CATSRDFGNIQYF. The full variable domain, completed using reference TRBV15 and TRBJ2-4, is DAMVIQNPRYQVTQFGKPVTLSCSQTLNHNVMYWYQQKSSQAPKLLFHYYDKDFNNEADTPDNFQSRRPNTSFCFLDIRSPGLGDTAMYLCATSRDFGNIQYFGAGTRLSVL.

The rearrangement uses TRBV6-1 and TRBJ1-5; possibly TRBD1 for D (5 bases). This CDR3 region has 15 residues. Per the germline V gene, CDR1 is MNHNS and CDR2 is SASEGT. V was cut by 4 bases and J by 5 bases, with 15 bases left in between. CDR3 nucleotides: TGTGCCAGCAGTGGGGTGAAGGGGTTGGATCAGCCCCAGCATTTT. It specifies CASSGVKGLDQPQHF.

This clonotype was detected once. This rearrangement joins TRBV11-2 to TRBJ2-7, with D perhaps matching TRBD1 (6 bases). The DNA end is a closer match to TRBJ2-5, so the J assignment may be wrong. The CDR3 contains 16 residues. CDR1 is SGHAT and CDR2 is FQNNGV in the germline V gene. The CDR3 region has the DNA TGTGCCAGCAGCTTAAGGGGGTTCGTGTTCGGGGAGACCCAGTACTTC. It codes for CASSLRGFVFGETQYF.

CDR3 region: CSAREQLSYEQYF. The CDR3 region has the DNA TGCAGTGCTAGAGAACAGCTTTCCTACGAGCAGTACTTC. This chain links TRBV20-1 with TRBJ2-5; D remains unclear. The DNA matches TRBJ2-7 better at its end, which makes the J call doubtful. Germline assignment: CDR1 DFQATT and CDR2 SNEGSKA (reference sequence). The CDR3 sequence is 13 residues long.

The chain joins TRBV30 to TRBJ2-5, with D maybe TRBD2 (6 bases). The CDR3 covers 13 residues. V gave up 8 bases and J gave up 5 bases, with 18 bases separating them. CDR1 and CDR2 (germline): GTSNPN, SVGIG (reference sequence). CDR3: CALQEGVRETQYF. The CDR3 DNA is TGTGCCCTGCAGGAGGGAGTGAGGGAGACCCAGTACTTC. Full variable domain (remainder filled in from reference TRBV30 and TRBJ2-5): SQTIHQWPATLVQPVGSPLSLECTVEGTSNPNLYWYRQAAGRGLQLLFYSVGIGQISSEVPQNLSASRPQDRQFILSSKKLLLSDSGFYLCALQEGVRETQYFGPGTRLLVL.

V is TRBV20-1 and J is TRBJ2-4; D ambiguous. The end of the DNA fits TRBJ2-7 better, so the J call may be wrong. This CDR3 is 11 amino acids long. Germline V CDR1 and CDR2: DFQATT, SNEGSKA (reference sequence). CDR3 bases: TGCAGTGCTAGCTACGTCTCCGAGCAGTACTTC. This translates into CSASYVSEQYF.

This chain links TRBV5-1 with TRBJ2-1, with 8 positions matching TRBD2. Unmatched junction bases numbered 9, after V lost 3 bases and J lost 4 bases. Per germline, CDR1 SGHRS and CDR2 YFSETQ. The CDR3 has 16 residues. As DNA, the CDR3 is TGCGCCAGCAGCTCCCGGGGGGGAGTGATTTACAATGAGCAGTTCTTC. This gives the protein CASSSRGGVIYNEQFF. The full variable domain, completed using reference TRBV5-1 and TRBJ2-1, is KAGVTQTPRYLIKTRGQQVTLSCSPISGHRSVSWYQQTPGQGLQFLFEYFSETQRNKGNFPGRFSGRQFSNSRSEMNVSTLELGDSALYLCASSSRGGVIYNEQFFGPGTRLTVL.

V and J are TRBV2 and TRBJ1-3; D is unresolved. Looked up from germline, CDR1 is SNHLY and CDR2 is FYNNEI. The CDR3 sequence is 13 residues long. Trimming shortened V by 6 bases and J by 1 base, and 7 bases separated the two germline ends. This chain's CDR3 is CASRETSGNTIYF. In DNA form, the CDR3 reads TGTGCCAGCAGGGAGACTTCTGGAAACACCATATATTTT. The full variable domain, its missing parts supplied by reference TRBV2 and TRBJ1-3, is EPEVTQTPSHQVTQMGQEVILRCVPISNHLYFYWYRQILGQKVEFLVSFYNNEISEKSEIFDDQFSVERPDGSNFTLKIRSTKLEDSAMYFCASRETSGNTIYFGEGSWLTVV.

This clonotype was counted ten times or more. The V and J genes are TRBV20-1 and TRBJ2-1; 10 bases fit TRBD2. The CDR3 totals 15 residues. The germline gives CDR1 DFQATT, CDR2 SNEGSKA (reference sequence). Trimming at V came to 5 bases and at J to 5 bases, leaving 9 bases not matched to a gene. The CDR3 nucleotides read TGCAGTGCTCGTCCGCTAGCGGGGGAAAACAATGAGCAGTTCTTC. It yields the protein CSARPLAGENNEQFF.

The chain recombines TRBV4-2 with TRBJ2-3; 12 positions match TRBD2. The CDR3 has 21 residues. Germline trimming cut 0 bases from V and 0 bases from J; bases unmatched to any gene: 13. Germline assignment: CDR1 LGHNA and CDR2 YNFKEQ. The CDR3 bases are TGTGCCAGCAGCCAAGAGGATGTGACTAGCGGGGGTTCGACTAGCACAGATACGCAGTATTTT. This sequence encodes CASSQEDVTSGGSTSTDTQYF.

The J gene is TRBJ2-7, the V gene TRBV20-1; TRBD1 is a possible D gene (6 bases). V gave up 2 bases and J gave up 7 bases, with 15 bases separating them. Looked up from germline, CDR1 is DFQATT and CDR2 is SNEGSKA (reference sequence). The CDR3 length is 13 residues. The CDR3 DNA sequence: TGCAGTGCTAGAAGAGACAGGTTTTATGAGCAGTACTTC. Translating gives CSARRDRFYEQYF.

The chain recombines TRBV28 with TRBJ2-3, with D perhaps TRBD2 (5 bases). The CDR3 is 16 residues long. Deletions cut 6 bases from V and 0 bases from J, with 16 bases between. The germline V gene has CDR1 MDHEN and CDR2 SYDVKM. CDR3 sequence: CASSPPRGSSTDTQYF. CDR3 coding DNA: TGTGCCAGCAGCCCCCCCCGCGGGTCTAGCACAGATACGCAGTATTTT.

The chain's CDR3 is CASSRGGDEQYF. CDR3 nucleotides: TGTGCCAGCTCACGAGGGGGCGACGAGCAGTACTTC. The chain is built from TRBV18 and TRBJ2-5; 7 nucleotides align to TRBD1. The J call may be mistaken, given a closer DNA end match to TRBJ2-7. CDR1 and CDR2 (germline): KGHSH, LQKENI. This CDR3 has 12 residues.

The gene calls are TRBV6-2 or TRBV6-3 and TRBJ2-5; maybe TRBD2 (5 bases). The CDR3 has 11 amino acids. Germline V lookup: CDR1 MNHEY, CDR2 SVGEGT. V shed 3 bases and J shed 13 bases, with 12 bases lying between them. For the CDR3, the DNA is TGTGCCAGCAGTTATACGGGAATATGGTACTTC. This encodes CASSYTGIWYF.

CDR3 sequence (DNA): TGCGCCAGCAGCTTGGATACGAGTGGAGATACGCAGTATTTT. Translated: CASSLDTSGDTQYF. The J gene is TRBJ2-3, the V gene TRBV5-1; D remains ambiguous. With 0 bases removed from V and 5 bases from J, the gap between germline ends came to 10 bases. Germline assignment: CDR1 SGHRS and CDR2 YFSETQ. This CDR3 has 14 amino acids.

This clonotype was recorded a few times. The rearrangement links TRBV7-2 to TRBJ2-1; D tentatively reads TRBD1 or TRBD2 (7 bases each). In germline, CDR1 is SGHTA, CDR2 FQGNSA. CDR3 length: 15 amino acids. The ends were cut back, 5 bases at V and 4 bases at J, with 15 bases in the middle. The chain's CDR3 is CASSIQGGEYNEQFF. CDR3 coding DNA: TGTGCCAGCAGCATCCAGGGGGGGGAGTACAATGAGCAGTTCTTC.